This is a list of T cell receptor beta chains from one sample in a study of T cell responses to AZD1222 COVID-19 vaccine. This table comes from immunoSEQ multiplex PCR, and its TCRdb copy is limited to in-frame clones, with some not included. The repertoire holds about 110,000 clones, with 70% to 90% as singletons. The source material was peripheral blood, sampled on day 0 of AZD1222 vaccination. These receptors were taken from an adult in good health. Both conserved end residues are trimmed from each CDR3.

SAVGGDTQY	TRBV20-1	TRBJ2-3
ASSHFGREDEKLF	TRBV6-5	TRBJ1-4
ASSQGGRGAGQPQH	TRBV13	TRBJ1-5
ATSRGQEYPLH	TRBV15	TRBJ1-6
AWTRGSSTEAF	TRBV30	TRBJ1-1
ASSTIAGFSEQY	TRBV6-5	TRBJ2-7
ASSRQVNYGYT	TRBV9	TRBJ1-2
ASSLISASAGDEQF	TRBV7-2	TRBJ2-1
ASSPGQGDRGYT	TRBV11-3	TRBJ1-2
SVEDTGLGNYGYT	TRBV29-1	TRBJ1-2
ASSLGPTDTQY	TRBV5-4	TRBJ2-3
ASSRMGDKNIQY	TRBV3-1/TRBV3-2	TRBJ2-4
ASSQGQNTGELF	TRBV3-1/TRBV3-2	TRBJ2-2
ASSRGQSSYEQY	TRBV3-1/TRBV3-2	TRBJ2-7
ASSPANQPQH	TRBV7-2	TRBJ1-5
ASSDRVSNQPQH	TRBV28	TRBJ1-5
ATSRDYSSGNTIY	TRBV15	TRBJ1-3
ASSRGSFDVLNNEQF	TRBV11-3	TRBJ2-1
ASSSYETQY	TRBV7-2	TRBJ2-5
ASSYPGQGTHEQY	TRBV7-9	TRBJ2-7
ASSPRGGNTEAF	TRBV6-5	TRBJ1-1
ASSLDIGGASGANVLT	TRBV5-6	TRBJ2-6
ASSQEGTIQETQY	TRBV3-1/TRBV3-2	TRBJ2-5
ASSFGGADNEQF	TRBV5-4	TRBJ2-1
ASSFGQGASGELF	TRBV5-1	TRBJ2-2
ASSRPRDRGGNEQF	TRBV2	TRBJ2-1
ASSEAPLAGGLYEQY	TRBV6-1	TRBJ2-7
ASSLIATGELF	TRBV7-2	TRBJ2-2
ASKRADSTGELF	TRBV28	TRBJ2-2
ASSFGRYNEQF	TRBV7-3	TRBJ2-1
ASSPVVQQGDPGYT	TRBV19	TRBJ1-2
ASSLVTGAVTEAF	TRBV7-9	TRBJ1-1
ASSMRASGSLYEQF	TRBV7-9	TRBJ2-1
ASSELGLTYNEQF	TRBV2	TRBJ2-1
ASSFLAGGDNEQF	TRBV27	TRBJ2-1
ASSQTSGRASGEQF	TRBV7-3	TRBJ2-1
ASTARETQY	TRBV2	TRBJ2-5
ASSLRQYVASEQY	TRBV28	TRBJ2-7
ASRRGRNTGELF	TRBV6-5	TRBJ2-2
ASSPGRGLSYEQY	TRBV27	TRBJ2-7
ASSLGSGARAGELF	TRBV5-4	TRBJ2-2
ASSKTGLYEQY	TRBV25-1	TRBJ2-7
ASSLANGLAGEGTQY	TRBV5-4	TRBJ2-3
ASSSPPGYEQY	TRBV7-9	TRBJ2-7
ASSVGHHNNEQF	TRBV9	TRBJ2-1